This T cell receptor beta chain was sequenced for a study of control samples from healthy donors and cancer patients (dated by TCRdb to the early 2020s). The germline V gene specifies SGHRS as CDR1 and YFSETQ as CDR2. CDR3 length: 15 amino acids, cysteine to phenylalanine. CDR3 DNA is the only sequence kept; it has 45 bases, read in frame from the first base. The V end loses 0 bases and the J end loses 4 bases, and a stretch of 10 bases separates them. The library relied on the immunoSEQ multiplex PCR assay. TCRdb re-hosts the immuneACCESS table, in-frame sequences only. Its copies lack some clones; in the studies checked, an unresolved V gene accounts for under half of them, and the cause for the rest is not known. The sample data list around 190,000 clones, and around 91% of these were observed just once. The ten top clones hold roughly 1.5% of the sample. Concerning this clone: What this receptor recognizes is not known. No qualities accompany the bases; no much larger clone lies one base away.

The TCR comes from a woman aged 50 to 65 in good health. The sample was blood. The receptor chain draws on TRBV5-1 and TRBJ1-4; a confident D gene designation cannot be given. The encoded CDR3 is CASSLVAGFNEKLFF. The DNA reads as follows: TGCGCCAGCAGCTTGGTGGCCGGATTTAATGAAAAACTGTTTTTT.